The next 2 T cell receptor beta chains were all read from a single sample in a study of cytomegalovirus exposure and HLA in healthy donors (TCRdb year 2017). Receptor libraries were prepared by the immunoSEQ multiplex PCR assay. The multiplex PCR relied on a mix of 60 forward primers for TCR Vbeta segments and 13 reverse primers for TCR Jbeta segments. In its TCRdb copy, this immuneACCESS table keeps in-frame sequences only and misses some clones. Where compared with another copy, unresolved V genes explain less than half of these, and the others have no known cause. This sample has roughly 100,000 clones in its table, and 70% to 90% of those were observed once. The top ten constitute roughly 2.6% of the sample. Sequencing was performed on PBMCs. The receptors stem from a man in his forties in good health and CMV-seronegative.

The chain links TRBV7-8 to TRBJ2-7; TRBD1 might be the D (6 bases). Germline V lookup: CDR1 SGHVS, CDR2 FQNEAQ. The CDR3 is 14 amino acids. V gave up 1 base and J gave up 6 bases, with 13 bases separating them. The CDR3 loop is CASSLGSGRGEQYF. The CDR3 bases are TGTGCCAGCAGCTTAGGTTCGGGCAGGGGCGAGCAGTACTTC.

The chain joins TRBV5-4 to TRBJ1-6; no clear D gene. This CDR3 comprises 13 residues. Germline loops: CDR1 SGHNT, CDR2 YYREEE (reference sequence). The V end was cut by 1 base, the J end by 7 bases, with 6 bases between. CDR3 DNA sequence: TGTGCCAGCAGCTTGTCCAGGAATTCACCCCTCCACTTT. As protein: CASSLSRNSPLHF.